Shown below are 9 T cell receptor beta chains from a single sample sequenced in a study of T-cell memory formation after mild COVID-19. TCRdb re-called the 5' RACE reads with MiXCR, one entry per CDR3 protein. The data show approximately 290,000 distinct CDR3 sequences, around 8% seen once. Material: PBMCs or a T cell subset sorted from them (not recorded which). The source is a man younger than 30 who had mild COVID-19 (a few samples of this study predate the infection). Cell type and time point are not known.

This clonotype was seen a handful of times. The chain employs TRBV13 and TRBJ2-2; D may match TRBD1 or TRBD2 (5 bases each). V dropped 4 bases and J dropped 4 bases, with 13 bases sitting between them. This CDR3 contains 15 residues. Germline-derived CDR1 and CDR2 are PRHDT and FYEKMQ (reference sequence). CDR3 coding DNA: TGTGCCAGCAGCTGGCGAGGGGCGGGCACCGGGGAGCTGTTTTTT. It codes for CASSWRGAGTGELFF.

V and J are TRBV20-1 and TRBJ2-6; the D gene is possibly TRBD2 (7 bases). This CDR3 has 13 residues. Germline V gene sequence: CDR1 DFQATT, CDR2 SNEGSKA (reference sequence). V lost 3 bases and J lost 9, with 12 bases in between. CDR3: CSARGGGVNVLTF. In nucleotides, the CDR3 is TGCAGTGCTAGGGGAGGGGGAGTCAACGTCCTGACTTTC.

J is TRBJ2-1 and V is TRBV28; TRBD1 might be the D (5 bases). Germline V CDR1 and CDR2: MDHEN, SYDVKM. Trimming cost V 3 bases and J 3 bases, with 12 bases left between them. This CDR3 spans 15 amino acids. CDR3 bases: TGTGCCAGCAGTTTGAAGGATAGGGGCTACAATGAGCAGTTCTTC. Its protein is CASSLKDRGYNEQFF.

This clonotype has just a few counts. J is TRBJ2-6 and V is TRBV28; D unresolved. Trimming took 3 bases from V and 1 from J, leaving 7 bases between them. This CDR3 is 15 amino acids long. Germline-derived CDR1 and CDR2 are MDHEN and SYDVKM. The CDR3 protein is CASSFTNSGANVLTF. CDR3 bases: TGTGCCAGCAGTTTTACGAATTCTGGGGCCAACGTCCTGACTTTC.

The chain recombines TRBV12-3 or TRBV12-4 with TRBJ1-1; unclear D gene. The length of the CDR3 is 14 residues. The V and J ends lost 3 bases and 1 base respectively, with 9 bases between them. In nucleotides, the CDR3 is TGTGCCAGCAGTTTGACCTTAGGGAACACTGAAGCTTTCTTT. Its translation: CASSLTLGNTEAFF.

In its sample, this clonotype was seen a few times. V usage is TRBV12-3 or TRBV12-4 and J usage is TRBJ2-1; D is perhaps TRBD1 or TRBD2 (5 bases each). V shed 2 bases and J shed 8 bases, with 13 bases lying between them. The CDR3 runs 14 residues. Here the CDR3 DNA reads TGTGCCAGCAGTTTATCCTTCACGGGACATGAGCAGTTCTTC. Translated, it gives CASSLSFTGHEQFF.

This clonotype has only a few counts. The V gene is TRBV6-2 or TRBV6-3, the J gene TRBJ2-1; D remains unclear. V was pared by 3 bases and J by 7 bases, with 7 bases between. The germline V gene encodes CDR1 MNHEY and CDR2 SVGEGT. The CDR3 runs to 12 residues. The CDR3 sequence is CASSYGLNEQFF. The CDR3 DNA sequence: TGTGCCAGCAGTTATGGGCTAAATGAGCAGTTCTTC.

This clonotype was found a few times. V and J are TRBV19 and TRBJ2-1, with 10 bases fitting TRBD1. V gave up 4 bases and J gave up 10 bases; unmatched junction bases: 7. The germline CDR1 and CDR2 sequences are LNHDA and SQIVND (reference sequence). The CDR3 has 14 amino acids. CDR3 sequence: CASSTRDRGREQFF. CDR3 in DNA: TGTGCCAGTAGTACCCGGGACAGGGGACGAGAGCAGTTCTTC.

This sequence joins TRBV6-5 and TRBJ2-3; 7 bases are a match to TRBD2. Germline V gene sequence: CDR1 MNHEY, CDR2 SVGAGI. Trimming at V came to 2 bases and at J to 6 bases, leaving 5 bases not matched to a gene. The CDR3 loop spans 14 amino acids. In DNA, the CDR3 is TGTGCCAGCAGTTACAGAGCGGGGAAGGATACGCAGTATTTT. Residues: CASSYRAGKDTQYF.